This TCR beta chain originates from a study of shared T cell receptors in the human thymus. For this clone: A junction boundary mismatches the germline segment, possibly from a read error.

Germline V lookup: CDR1 SGHVS, CDR2 FNYEAQ. CDR3 size: 14 residues. The assay was immunoSEQ multiplex PCR, and TCRdb's table has in-frame clones only and misses some. The table lists over 650,000 clones, 70% to 90% of them singletons, with roughly 0.0086% in the top ten. The data were also submitted as part of a second study, on human thymus T cells. As reported in that work: The sample donors, healthy Finnish infants, were having corrective surgery for congenital heart defects. Resections removed during corrective heart surgery provided the thymus tissue used. Use of V and J genes seemed skewed within the thymic and blood repertoires. As related research reported, thymic repertoires overlapped highly among unrelated individuals.

The chain recombines TRBV7-6 with TRBJ2-3, with TRBD2 matching 9 bases. This clonotype was sampled from a boy under two years old with a congenital heart defect. Sample: thymocytes. The chain's CDR3 is CASSLAGVTDTQYF. The CDR3, as DNA: TGTGCCAGCAGTTTAGCGGGAGTGACAGATACGCAGTATTTT.